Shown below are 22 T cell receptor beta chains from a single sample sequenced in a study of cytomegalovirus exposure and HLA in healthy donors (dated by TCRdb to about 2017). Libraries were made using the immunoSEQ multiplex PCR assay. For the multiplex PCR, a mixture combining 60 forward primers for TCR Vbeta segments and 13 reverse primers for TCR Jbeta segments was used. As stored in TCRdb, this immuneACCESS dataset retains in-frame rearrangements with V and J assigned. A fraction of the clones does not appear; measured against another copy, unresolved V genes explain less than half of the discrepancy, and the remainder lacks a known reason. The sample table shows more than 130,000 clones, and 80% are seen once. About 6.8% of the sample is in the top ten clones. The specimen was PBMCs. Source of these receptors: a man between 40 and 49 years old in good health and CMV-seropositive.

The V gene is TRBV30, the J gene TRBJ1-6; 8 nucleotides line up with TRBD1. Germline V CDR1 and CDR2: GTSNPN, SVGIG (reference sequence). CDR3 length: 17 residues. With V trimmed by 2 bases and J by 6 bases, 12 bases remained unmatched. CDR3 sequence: CAWSIPSPGGTNSPLHF. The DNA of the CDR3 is TGTGCCTGGAGTATCCCATCCCCAGGGGGCACTAATTCACCCCTCCACTTT.

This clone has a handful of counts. CDR3 residues: CSVNRGTLETQYF. In DNA form, the CDR3 reads TGCAGCGTGAACAGGGGGACCTTAGAGACCCAGTACTTC. The chain is built from TRBV29-1 and TRBJ2-5; the match to TRBD1 covers 8 bases. This CDR3 comprises 13 residues. After removal of 6 bases from V and 4 bases from J, the junction contained 7 bases not matched to a gene. The germline V gene encodes CDR1 SQVTM and CDR2 ANQGSEA.

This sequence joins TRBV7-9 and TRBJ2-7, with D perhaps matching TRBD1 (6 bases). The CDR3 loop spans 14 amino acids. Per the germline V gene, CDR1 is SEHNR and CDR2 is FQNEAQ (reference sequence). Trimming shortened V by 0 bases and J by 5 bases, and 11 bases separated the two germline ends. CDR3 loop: CASSLARGKDEQYF. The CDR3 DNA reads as TGTGCCAGCAGCTTAGCGAGGGGGAAGGACGAGCAGTACTTC. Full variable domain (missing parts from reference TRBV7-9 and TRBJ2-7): DTGVSQNPRHKITKRGQNVTFRCDPISEHNRLYWYRQTLGQGPEFLTYFQNEAQLEKSRLLSDRFSAERPKGSFSTLEIQRTEQGDSAMYLCASSLARGKDEQYFGPGTRLTVT.

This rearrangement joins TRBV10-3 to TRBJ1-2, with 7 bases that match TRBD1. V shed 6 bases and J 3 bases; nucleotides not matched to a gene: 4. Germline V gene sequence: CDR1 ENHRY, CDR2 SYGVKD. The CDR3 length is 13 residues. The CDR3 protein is CAISRQGDYGYTF. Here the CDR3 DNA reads TGTGCCATCAGCCGGCAGGGGGACTATGGCTACACCTTC.

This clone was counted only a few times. The CDR3 spells CASSFRPGQGGNEQFF. The CDR3, as DNA: TGTGCCAGCAGCTTTAGACCGGGACAGGGGGGCAATGAGCAGTTCTTC. The rearrangement joins TRBV11-2 to TRBJ2-1, with TRBD1 matching 11 bases. CDR3 length: 16 amino acids. Germline V CDR1 and CDR2: SGHAT, FQNNGV. The V and J ends lost 3 bases and 6 bases, in that order; junction bases with no gene match: 7.

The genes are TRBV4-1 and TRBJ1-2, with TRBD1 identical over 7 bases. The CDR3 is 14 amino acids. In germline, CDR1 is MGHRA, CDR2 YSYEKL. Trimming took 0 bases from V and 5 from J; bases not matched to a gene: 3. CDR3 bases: TGCGCCAGCAGCCAAGAAGACAGGGCTTATGGCTACACCTTC. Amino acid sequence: CASSQEDRAYGYTF.

DNA for the CDR3: TGCAGCGTCCCCAAGTTGGGCATGAACACTGAAGCTTTCTTT. Translating gives CSVPKLGMNTEAFF. The genes are TRBV29-1 and TRBJ1-1; D ambiguous. From germline, CDR1 is SQVTM and CDR2 ANQGSEA. This CDR3 comprises 14 residues. Trimming took off 6 bases at V and 0 bases at J, with 14 bases between the two ends.

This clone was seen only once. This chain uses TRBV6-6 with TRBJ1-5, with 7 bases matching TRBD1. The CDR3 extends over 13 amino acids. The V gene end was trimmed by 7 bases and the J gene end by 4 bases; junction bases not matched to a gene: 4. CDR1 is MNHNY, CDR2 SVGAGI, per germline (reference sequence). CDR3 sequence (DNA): TGTGCCAGCACCCCGACAGGGAATCAGCCCCAGCATTTT. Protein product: CASTPTGNQPQHF.

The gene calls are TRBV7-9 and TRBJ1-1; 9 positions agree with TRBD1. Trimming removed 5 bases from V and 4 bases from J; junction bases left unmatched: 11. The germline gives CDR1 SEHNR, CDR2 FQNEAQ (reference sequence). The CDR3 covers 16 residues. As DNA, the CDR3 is TGTGCCAGCAGCCCGTCCGGGACAGGGAGTATCACTGAAGCTTTCTTT. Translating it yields CASSPSGTGSITEAFF.

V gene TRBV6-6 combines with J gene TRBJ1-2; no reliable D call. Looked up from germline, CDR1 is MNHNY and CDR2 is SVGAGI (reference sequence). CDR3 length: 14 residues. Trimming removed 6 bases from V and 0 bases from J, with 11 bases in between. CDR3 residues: CASRGTATNYGYTF. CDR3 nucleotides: TGTGCCAGCAGAGGAACAGCTACTAACTATGGCTACACCTTC.

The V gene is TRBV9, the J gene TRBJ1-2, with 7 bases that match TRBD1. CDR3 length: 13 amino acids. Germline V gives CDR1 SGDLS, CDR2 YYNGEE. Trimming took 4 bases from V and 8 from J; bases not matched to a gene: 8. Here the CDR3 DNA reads TGTGCCAGCAGCCTGGGACAGTCTTCCGGCTACACCTTC. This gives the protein CASSLGQSSGYTF.

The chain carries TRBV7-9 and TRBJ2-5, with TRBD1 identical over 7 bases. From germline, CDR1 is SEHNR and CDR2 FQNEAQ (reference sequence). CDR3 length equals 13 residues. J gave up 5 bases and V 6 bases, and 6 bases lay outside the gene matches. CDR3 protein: CASRRTGAETQYF. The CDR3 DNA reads TGTGCCAGCAGACGGACAGGCGCCGAGACCCAGTACTTC.

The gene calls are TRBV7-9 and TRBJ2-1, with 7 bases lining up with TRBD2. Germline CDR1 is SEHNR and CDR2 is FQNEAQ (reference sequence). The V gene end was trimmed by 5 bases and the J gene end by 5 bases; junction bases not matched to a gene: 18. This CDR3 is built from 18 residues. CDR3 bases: TGTGCCAGCAGCCCAGCCGAAGGGCGGGGGTTTAAGGACAATGAGCAGTTCTTC. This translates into CASSPAEGRGFKDNEQFF.

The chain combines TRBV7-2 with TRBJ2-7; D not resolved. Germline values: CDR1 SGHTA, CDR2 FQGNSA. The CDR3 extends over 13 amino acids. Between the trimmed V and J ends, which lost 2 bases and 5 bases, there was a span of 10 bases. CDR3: CASSLLAGNEQYF. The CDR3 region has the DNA TGTGCCAGCAGCTTATTGGCAGGAAACGAGCAGTACTTC.

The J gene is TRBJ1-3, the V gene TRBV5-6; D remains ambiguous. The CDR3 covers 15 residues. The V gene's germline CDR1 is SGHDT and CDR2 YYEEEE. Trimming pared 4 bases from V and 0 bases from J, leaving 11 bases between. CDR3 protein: CASSPRRRSGNTIYF. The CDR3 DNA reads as TGTGCCAGCAGCCCTAGACGGCGCTCTGGAAACACCATATATTTT.

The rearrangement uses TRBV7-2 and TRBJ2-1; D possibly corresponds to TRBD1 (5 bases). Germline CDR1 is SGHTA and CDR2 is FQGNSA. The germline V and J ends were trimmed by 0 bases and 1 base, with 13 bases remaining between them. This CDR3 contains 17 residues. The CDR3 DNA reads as TGTGCCAGCAGCTTAGCGGTGGGGCGGAGTTCCTACAATGAGCAGTTCTTC. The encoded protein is CASSLAVGRSSYNEQFF.

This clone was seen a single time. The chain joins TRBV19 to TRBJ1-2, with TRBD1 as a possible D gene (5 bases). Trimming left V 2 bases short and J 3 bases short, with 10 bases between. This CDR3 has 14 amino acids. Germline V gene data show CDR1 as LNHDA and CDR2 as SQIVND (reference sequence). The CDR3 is CASSILSRDYGYTF. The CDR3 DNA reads TGTGCCAGTAGTATACTGAGCAGGGACTATGGCTACACCTTC.

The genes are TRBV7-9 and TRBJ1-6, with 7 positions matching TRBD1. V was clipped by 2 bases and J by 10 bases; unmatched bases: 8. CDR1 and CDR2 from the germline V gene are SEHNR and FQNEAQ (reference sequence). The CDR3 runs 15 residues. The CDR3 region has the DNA TGTGCCAGCAGCTTAAGTGGGACAGCCGGGTCACCCCTCCACTTT. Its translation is CASSLSGTAGSPLHF.

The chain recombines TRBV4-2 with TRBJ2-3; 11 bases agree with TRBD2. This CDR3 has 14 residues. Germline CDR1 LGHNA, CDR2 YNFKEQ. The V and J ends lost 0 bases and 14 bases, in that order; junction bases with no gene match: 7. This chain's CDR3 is CASSQDSGGLAAYF. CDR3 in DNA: TGTGCCAGCAGCCAAGATTCAGGGGGACTAGCGGCGTATTTT.

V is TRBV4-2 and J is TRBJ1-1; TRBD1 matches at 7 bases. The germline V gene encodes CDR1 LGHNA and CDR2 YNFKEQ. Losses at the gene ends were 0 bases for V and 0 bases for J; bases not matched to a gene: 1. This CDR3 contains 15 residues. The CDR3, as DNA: TGTGCCAGCAGCCAAGAAGGGGGCATGAACACTGAAGCTTTCTTT. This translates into CASSQEGGMNTEAFF.

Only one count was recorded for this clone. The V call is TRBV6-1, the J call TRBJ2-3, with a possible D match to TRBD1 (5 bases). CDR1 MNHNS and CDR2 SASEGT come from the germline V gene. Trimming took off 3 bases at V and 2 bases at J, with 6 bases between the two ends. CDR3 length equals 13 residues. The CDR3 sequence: CASSDGHTDTQYF. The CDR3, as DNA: TGTGCCAGCAGTGATGGACACACAGATACGCAGTATTTT.

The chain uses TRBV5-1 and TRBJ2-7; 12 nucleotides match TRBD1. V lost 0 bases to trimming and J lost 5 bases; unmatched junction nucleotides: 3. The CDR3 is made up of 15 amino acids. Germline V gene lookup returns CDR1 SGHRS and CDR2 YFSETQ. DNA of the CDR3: TGCGCCAGCAGCTTGGAAGGGACAGGGGGCCACGAGCAGTACTTC. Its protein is CASSLEGTGGHEQYF.